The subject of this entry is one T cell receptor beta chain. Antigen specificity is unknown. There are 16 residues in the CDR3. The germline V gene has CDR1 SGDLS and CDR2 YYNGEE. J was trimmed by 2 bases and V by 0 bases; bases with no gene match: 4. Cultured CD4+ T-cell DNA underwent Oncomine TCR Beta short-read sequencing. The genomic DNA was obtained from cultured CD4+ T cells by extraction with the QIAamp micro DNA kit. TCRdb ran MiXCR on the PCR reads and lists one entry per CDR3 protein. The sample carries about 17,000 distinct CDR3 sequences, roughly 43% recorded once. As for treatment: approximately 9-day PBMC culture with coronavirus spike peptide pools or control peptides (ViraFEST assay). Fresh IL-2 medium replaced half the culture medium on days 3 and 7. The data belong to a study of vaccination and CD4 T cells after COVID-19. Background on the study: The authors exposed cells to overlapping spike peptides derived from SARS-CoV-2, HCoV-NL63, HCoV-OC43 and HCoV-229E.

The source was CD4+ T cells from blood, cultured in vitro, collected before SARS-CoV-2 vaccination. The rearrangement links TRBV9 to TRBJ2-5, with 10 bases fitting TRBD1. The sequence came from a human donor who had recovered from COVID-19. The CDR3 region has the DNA TGTGCCAGCAGCGTAGGGACAGGGGGAGGGCAAGAGACCCAGTACTTC. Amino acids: CASSVGTGGGQETQYF.